This T cell receptor beta chain was observed in a study of blood T cell repertoires in COVID-19. Study information: Both acute and convalescent COVID-19 samples were obtained from the United States, Italy and Spain.

Participants spanned ages roughly 18 to 90 years and resided in roughly 22 US areas. Each recovered donor of Cohort 3 presented with two negative PCRs, clearance, or symptom resolution. The method was immunoSEQ multiplex PCR; TCRdb's version includes in-frame clones alone and lacks a portion of them. The table includes 490,000 or so clones, roughly 90% detected once. Looked up from germline, CDR1 is MGHRA and CDR2 is YSYEKL. The CDR3 is made up of 16 amino acids. V lost 4 bases, J lost 4 bases, and 11 bases stayed unmatched. The rearrangement uses TRBV4-1 and TRBJ2-7; 9 positions agree with TRBD2. The TCR was taken from a woman aged 35 to 49 who had recovered from COVID-19. The material sequenced was PBMCs or T cells enriched from blood (not recorded which). CDR3 DNA sequence: TGCGCCAGCAGCCTAAGGACTAGCGACCAGTTTTACGAGCAGTACTTC. It yields the protein CASSLRTSDQFYEQYF.